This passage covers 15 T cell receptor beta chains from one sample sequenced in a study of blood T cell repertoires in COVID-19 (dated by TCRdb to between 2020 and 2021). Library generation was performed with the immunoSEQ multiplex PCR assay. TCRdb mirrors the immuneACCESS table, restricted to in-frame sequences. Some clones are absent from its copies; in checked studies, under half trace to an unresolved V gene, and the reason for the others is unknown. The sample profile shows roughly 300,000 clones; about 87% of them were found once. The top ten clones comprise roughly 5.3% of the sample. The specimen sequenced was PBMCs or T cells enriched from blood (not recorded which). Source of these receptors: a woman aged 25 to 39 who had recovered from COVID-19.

CDR3 sequence (DNA): TGTGCCAGCAGTAGACTAGCGGCCGGCACAGATACGCAGTATTTT. Protein: CASSRLAAGTDTQYF. The V call is TRBV2, the J call TRBJ2-3; TRBD2 matches at 9 bases. The V segment lost 5 bases and the J segment 1 base; nucleotides outside the gene matches: 4. This CDR3 region has 15 residues. Germline CDR1 and CDR2: SNHLY and FYNNEI.

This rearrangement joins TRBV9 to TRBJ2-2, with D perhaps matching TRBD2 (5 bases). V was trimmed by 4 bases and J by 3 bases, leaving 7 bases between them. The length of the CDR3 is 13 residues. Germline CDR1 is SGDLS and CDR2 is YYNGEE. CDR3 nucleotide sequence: TGTGCCAGCAGCTTGAGGGACACCGGGGAGCTGTTTTTT. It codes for CASSLRDTGELFF.

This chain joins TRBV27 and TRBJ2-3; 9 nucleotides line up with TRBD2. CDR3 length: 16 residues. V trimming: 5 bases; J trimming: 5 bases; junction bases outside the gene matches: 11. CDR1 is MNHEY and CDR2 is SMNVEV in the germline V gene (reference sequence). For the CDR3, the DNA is TGTGCCAGCAGTAGGCGGAGCGGGGGGCAGGAAGATACGCAGTATTTT. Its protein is CASSRRSGGQEDTQYF.

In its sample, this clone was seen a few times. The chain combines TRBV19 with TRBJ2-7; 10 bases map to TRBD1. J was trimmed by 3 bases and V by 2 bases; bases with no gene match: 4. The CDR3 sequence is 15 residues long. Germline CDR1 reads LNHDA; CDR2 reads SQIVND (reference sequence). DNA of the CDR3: TGTGCCAGTAGTATAAGACAGGGGGCGATCTACGAGCAGTACTTC. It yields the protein CASSIRQGAIYEQYF.

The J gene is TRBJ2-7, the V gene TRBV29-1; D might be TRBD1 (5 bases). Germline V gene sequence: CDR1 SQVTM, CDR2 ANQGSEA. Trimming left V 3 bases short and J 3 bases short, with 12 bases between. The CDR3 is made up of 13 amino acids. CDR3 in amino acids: CSVDVAGNYEQYF. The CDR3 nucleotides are TGCAGCGTTGATGTTGCAGGGAACTACGAGCAGTACTTC.

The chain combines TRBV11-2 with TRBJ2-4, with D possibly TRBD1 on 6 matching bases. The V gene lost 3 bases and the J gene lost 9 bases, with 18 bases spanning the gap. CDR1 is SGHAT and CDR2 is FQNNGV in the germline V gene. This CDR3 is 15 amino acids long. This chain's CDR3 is CASSFFRGFEGIQYF. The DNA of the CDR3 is TGTGCCAGCAGCTTTTTCAGGGGTTTCGAGGGCATTCAGTACTTC.

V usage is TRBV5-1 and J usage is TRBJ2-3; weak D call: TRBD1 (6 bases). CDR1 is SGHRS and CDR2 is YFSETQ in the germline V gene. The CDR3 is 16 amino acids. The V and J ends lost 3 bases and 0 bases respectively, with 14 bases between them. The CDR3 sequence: CASSSGQTSSTDTQYF. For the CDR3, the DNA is TGCGCCAGCAGCTCTGGACAGACCTCTAGCACAGATACGCAGTATTTT. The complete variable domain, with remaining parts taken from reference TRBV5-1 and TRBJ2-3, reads KAGVTQTPRYLIKTRGQQVTLSCSPISGHRSVSWYQQTPGQGLQFLFEYFSETQRNKGNFPGRFSGRQFSNSRSEMNVSTLELGDSALYLCASSSGQTSSTDTQYFGPGTRLTVL.

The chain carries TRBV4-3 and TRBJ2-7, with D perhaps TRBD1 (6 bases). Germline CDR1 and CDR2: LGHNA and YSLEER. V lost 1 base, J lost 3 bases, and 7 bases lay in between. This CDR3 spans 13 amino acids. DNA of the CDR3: TGCGCCAGCAGCCAAGGGACAGACTACGAGCAGTACTTC. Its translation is CASSQGTDYEQYF.

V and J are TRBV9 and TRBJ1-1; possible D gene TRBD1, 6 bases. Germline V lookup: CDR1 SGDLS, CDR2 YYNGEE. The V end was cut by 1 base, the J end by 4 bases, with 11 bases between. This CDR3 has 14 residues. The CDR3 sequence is CASSVSGVSTEAFF. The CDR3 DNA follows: TGTGCCAGCAGCGTATCAGGGGTGAGCACTGAAGCTTTCTTT.

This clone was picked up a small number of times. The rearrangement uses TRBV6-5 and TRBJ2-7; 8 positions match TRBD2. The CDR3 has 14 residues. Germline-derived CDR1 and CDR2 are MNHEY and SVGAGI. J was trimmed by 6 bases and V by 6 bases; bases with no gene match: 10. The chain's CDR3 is CASRRGGTFLEQYF. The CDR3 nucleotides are TGTGCCAGCAGGCGCGGGGGGACTTTCCTCGAGCAGTACTTC.

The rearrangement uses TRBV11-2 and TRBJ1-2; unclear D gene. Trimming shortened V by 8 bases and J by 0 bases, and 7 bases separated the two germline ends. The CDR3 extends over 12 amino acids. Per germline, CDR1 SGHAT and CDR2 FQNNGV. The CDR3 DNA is TGTGCCAGCGGCACCGCTAACTATGGCTACACCTTC. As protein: CASGTANYGYTF.

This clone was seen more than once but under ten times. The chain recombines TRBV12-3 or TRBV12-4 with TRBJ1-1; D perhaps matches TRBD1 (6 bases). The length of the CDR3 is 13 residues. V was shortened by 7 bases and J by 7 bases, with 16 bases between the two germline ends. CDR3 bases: TGTGCCAGCACCTCCCAGGGGAAAGTTGAAGCTTTCTTT. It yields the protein CASTSQGKVEAFF.

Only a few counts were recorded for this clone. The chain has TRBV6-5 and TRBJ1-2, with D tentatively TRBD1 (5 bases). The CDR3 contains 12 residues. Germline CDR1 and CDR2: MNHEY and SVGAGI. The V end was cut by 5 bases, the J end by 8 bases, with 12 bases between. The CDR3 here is CASSPQGGGYTF. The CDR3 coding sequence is TGTGCCAGCAGTCCCCAGGGTGGCGGCTACACCTTC.

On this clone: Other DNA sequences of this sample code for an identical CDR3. The CDR3 here is CASSIGQGLNYGYTF. CDR3 nucleotide sequence: TGTGCCAGTAGTATAGGACAGGGGTTAAACTATGGCTACACCTTC. This chain joins TRBV19 and TRBJ1-2; 8 positions agree with TRBD1. The CDR3 runs to 15 residues. Per germline, CDR1 LNHDA and CDR2 SQIVND (reference sequence). V lost 1 base and J lost 2; bases outside the gene matches: 3. The entire variable domain, with the rest obtained from reference TRBV19 and TRBJ1-2, is as follows: DGGITQSPKYLFRKEGQNVTLSCEQNLNHDAMYWYRQDPGQGLRLIYYSQIVNDFQKGDIAEGYSVSREKKESFPLTVTSAQKNPTAFYLCASSIGQGLNYGYTFGSGTRLTVV.

The CDR3 nucleotides are TGTGCCACCAGTGGCGGGACAGGGGGCGATGGCTACACCTTC. Translated, it gives CATSGGTGGDGYTF. The chain links TRBV24-1 to TRBJ1-2, with TRBD1 matching over 12 bases. Germline V CDR1 and CDR2: KGHDR, SFDVKD. The length of the CDR3 is 14 residues. Germline trimming cut 5 bases from V and 6 bases from J; bases unmatched to any gene: 3.